This T cell receptor (beta chain) was sequenced during a study of CD4+ T cells in melanoma. V was pared by 3 bases and J by 3 bases, with 8 bases of the junction left unmatched. The CDR3 is 16 residues long. CDR1 and CDR2 (germline): MNHNS, SASEGT. Some clones are missing from TCRdb's copy, which holds only in-frame ones; the method was immunoSEQ multiplex PCR. The table includes nearly 50,000 clones, about 88% detected once. Study-level results: Reportedly, melanoma neoantigen-specific CD4+ T cells showed varied differentiation states. A reported correlation linked neoantigen-specific CD4+ T cells to CD8+, macrophage and B cell function.

A note on this clone: The antigen is not known.

Material: peripheral blood. This chain joins TRBV6-1 and TRBJ1-5, with TRBD1 matching 7 bases. This clonotype was sampled from a human donor with melanoma. Here the CDR3 reads CASSEATGRANQPQHF. The CDR3 DNA reads TGTGCCAGCAGTGAGGCGACAGGGAGGGCCAATCAGCCCCAGCATTTT.